A single sample is the source of the 5 T cell receptor beta chains below, sequenced in a study of CD8 T cells in ankylosing spondylitis. From the 5' RACE reads, TCRdb called clonotypes with MiXCR, one entry per CDR3 protein. The profile covers 350,000 to 400,000 distinct CDR3 sequences, with more than 20% appearing a single time and around 12% taken by the ten largest. Sequenced sample: blood, either unsorted or a sorted T cell fraction (not recorded which). These receptors came from a male donor with ankylosing spondylitis or in good health (not recorded which).

The chain uses TRBV18 and TRBJ2-5; 7 bases match TRBD1. Trimming took 3 bases from V and 8 from J; bases not matched to a gene: 9. The CDR3 consists of 14 residues. Germline-derived CDR1 and CDR2 are KGHSH and LQKENI. The CDR3 bases are TGTGCCAGCTCACCGATGGACAGGCATCTAACCCAGTACTTC. It specifies CASSPMDRHLTQYF.

The gene calls are TRBV7-8 and TRBJ1-6, with D uncertain. CDR3 size: 16 residues. Trimming took 6 bases from V and 7 from J, leaving 19 bases between them. In germline, CDR1 is SGHVS, CDR2 FQNEAQ. CDR3 in amino acids: CASSSLSGSLNSPLHF. CDR3 DNA: TGTGCCAGCAGTTCCCTTTCCGGGAGCCTCAATTCACCCCTCCACTTT. Full variable domain (remainder filled in from reference TRBV7-8 and TRBJ1-6): GAGVSQSPRYKVAKRGQDVALRCDPISGHVSLFWYQQALGQGPEFLTYFQNEAQLDKSGLPSDRFFAERPEGSVSTLKIQRTQQEDSAVYLCASSSLSGSLNSPLHFGNGTRLTVT.

The chain joins TRBV6-1 to TRBJ2-7; TRBD1 matches at 8 bases. The CDR3 is 16 amino acids. J was trimmed by 4 bases and V by 3 bases; bases with no gene match: 11. Germline assignment: CDR1 MNHNS and CDR2 SASEGT. In DNA, the CDR3 is TGTGCCAGCAGTGAGGGTCCGAGACAGGGGCCATACGAGCAGTACTTC. Protein sequence: CASSEGPRQGPYEQYF.

The V gene is TRBV4-1, the J gene TRBJ2-7; a possible D gene is TRBD1 (6 bases). The CDR3 is 15 residues long. V was shortened by 0 bases and J by 3 bases, with 12 bases between the two germline ends. Germline V gives CDR1 MGHRA, CDR2 YSYEKL. This chain's CDR3 is CASSQDRGIFYEQYF. For the CDR3, the DNA is TGCGCCAGCAGCCAAGACAGGGGTATTTTCTACGAGCAGTACTTC.

The chain links TRBV12-3 or TRBV12-4 to TRBJ2-5; 10 nucleotides match TRBD2. This CDR3 region has 16 residues. J was trimmed by 5 bases and V by 5 bases; bases with no gene match: 11. As DNA, the CDR3 is TGTGCCAGCAGTCCAACAGCGGGGGGGCCTCGGGAGACCCAGTACTTC. This translates into CASSPTAGGPRETQYF.